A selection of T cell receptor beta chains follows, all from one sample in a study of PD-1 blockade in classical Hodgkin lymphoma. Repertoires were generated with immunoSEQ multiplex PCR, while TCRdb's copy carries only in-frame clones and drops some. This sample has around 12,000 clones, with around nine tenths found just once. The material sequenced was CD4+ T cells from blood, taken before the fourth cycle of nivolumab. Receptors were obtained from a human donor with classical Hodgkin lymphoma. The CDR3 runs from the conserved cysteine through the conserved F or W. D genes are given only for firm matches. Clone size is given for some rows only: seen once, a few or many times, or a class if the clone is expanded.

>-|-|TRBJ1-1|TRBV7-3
CASSLAGDLGEAFF
TGTGCCAGCAGCTTAGCGGGGGACTTGGGGGAAGCTTTCTTT
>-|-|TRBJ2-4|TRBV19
CASNQGAKNIQYF
TGTGCCAGTAATCAGGGGGCCAAAAACATTCAGTACTTC
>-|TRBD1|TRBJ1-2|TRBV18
CASSLYSLGQGDGYTF
TGTGCCAGCTCACTTTACTCTTTGGGACAGGGAGATGGCTACACCTTC
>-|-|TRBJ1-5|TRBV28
CASTRDPNQPQHF
TGTGCCAGCACGAGGGACCCCAATCAGCCCCAGCATTTT
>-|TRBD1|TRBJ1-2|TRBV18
CASSPIVRTGVNYGYTF
TGTGCCAGCTCACCTATCGTCCGGACAGGGGTTAACTATGGCTACACCTTC
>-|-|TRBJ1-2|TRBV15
CATSPGVGYGYTF
TGTGCCACCAGCCCAGGGGTAGGGTATGGCTACACCTTC
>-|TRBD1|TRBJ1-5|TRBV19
CASSIQGAGSNQPQHF
TGTGCCAGTAGTATACAGGGGGCGGGTAGCAATCAGCCCCAGCATTTT
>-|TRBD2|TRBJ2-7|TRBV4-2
CASSQHGSSGSYEQYF
TGTGCCAGCAGCCAACATGGGTCTAGCGGTTCCTACGAGCAGTACTTC
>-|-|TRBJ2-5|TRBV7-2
CASSSTGETQYF
TGTGCCAGCAGCTCGACAGGAGAGACCCAGTACTTC
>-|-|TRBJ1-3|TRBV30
CARSRRGLSGNTIYF
TGTGCCCGGAGCCGGAGGGGGTTAAGTGGAAACACCATATATTTT
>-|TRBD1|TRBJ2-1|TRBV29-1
CSGRQGGYNEQFF
TGCAGCGGAAGACAGGGTGGCTACAATGAGCAGTTCTTC
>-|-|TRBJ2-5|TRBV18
CASSQGTFQETQYF
TGTGCCAGCTCTCAAGGGACATTCCAAGAGACCCAGTACTTC
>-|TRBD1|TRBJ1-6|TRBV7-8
CASSARQGPRIPLHF
TGTGCCAGCAGCGCCCGACAGGGGCCACGCATCCCCCTCCACTTT
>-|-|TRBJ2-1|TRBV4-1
CASSKSRATETVSWAEQFF
TGCGCCAGCAGCAAGTCCCGGGCCACTGAGACGGTTTCGTGGGCTGAGCAGTTCTTC
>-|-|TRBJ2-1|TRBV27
CASSLRDGFNEQFF
TGTGCCAGCAGTTTAAGGGACGGCTTCAATGAGCAGTTCTTC
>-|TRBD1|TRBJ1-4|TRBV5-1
CASRSTGEVEKLFF
TGCGCCAGCAGATCTACAGGGGAGGTTGAAAAACTGTTTTTT
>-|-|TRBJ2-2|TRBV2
CASSASDPGELFF
TGTGCCAGCAGTGCCAGCGACCCCGGGGAGCTGTTTTTT
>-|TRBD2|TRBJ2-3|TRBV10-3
CAISESRTSGSADTQYF
TGTGCCATCAGTGAGTCCCGGACTAGCGGGAGTGCAGATACGCAGTATTTT
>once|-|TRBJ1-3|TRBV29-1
CSVEDGQGPFSGNTIYF
TGCAGCGTTGAAGACGGGCAGGGCCCCTTCTCTGGAAACACCATATATTTT
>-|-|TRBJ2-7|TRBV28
CASSLLSYEQYF
TGTGCCAGCAGTTTATTGAGCTACGAGCAGTACTTC
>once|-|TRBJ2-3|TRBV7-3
CASSPGTGSSTDTQYF
TGTGCCAGCAGCCCGGGGACCGGGTCTAGCACAGATACGCAGTATTTT
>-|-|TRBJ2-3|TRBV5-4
CASSSPLATDTQYF
TGTGCCAGCAGCTCTCCACTGGCCACAGATACGCAGTATTTT
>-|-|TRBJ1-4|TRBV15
CATSSGGRAFNEKLFF
TGTGCCACCAGCAGCGGGGGACGGGCGTTTAATGAAAAACTGTTTTTT
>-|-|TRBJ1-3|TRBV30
CAWSVRRSSGNTIYF
TGTGCCTGGAGTGTACGCAGGTCGTCTGGAAACACCATATATTTT
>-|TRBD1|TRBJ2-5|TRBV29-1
CSVDGSGQINQETQYF
TGCAGCGTTGACGGTTCGGGACAGATAAACCAAGAGACCCAGTACTTC
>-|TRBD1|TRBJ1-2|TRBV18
CASSKGQGEYGYTF
TGTGCCAGCTCAAAGGGACAGGGGGAATATGGCTACACCTTC
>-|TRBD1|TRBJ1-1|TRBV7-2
CASSPTGGVWTEAFF
TGTGCCAGCAGCCCCACAGGGGGCGTATGGACTGAAGCTTTCTTT
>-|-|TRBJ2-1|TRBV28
CASSLRLYEQFF
TGTGCCAGCAGTTTAAGGCTATATGAGCAGTTCTTC
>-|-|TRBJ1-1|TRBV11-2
CASSPHPRARAFF
TGTGCCAGCAGCCCCCATCCCAGAGCCCGAGCTTTCTTT
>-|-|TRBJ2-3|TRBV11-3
CASSSGTDTQYF
TGTGCCAGCAGCTCTGGGACAGATACGCAGTATTTT
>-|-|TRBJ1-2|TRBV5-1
CASRGEGRGYTF
TGCGCCAGCAGAGGAGAGGGACGGGGCTACACCTTC
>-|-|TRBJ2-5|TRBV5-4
CASSPPGYQETQYF
TGTGCCAGCAGCCCCCCAGGTTACCAAGAGACCCAGTACTTC
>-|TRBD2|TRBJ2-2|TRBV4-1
CASRRLATTVGAGELFF
TGCGCCAGCCGCAGACTAGCGACCACTGTTGGGGCCGGGGAGCTGTTTTTT
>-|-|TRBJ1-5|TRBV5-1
CASSQLPLGGNQPQHF
TGCGCCAGCAGCCAGTTGCCACTCGGGGGCAATCAGCCCCAGCATTTT
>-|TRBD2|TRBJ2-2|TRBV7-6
CASSLALPTSGGRAGELFF
TGTGCCAGCAGCTTAGCGCTCCCGACTAGCGGGGGGCGAGCCGGGGAGCTGTTTTTT
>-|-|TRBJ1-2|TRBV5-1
CASSFSHSNYGYTF
TGCGCCAGCAGCTTCTCCCACAGTAACTATGGCTACACCTTC
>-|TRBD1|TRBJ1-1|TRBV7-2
CASSLRTGGTEAFF
TGTGCCAGCAGCTTAAGAACAGGGGGCACTGAAGCTTTCTTT
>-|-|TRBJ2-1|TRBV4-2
CASSQVSETGAVNEQFF
TGTGCCAGCAGCCAAGTCTCCGAGACAGGTGCCGTGAATGAGCAGTTCTTC
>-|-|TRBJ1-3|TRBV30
CAWSPAGIDTIYF
TGTGCCTGGAGTCCGGCAGGCATTGACACCATATATTTT
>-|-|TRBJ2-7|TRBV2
CASSASSYEQYF
TGTGCCAGCAGCGCAAGCTCCTACGAGCAGTACTTC
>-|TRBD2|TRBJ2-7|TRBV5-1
CASSLGLAGGSEQYF
TGCGCCAGCAGCCTGGGACTAGCGGGGGGATCCGAGCAGTACTTC
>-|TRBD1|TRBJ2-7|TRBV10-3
CAISGVPTGGPSYEQYF
TGTGCCATCAGTGGAGTACCGACAGGGGGCCCTTCCTACGAGCAGTACTTC
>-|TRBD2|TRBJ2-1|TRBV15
CATSTQGAGVGAYNEQFF
TGTGCCACCAGCACGCAGGGAGCGGGAGTTGGGGCCTACAATGAGCAGTTCTTC
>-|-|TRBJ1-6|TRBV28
CASSRQELGYNSPLHF
TGTGCCAGCAGTAGGCAGGAGCTCGGCTATAATTCACCCCTCCACTTT
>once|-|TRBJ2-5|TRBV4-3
CASSQDIGGWGTQYF
TGCGCCAGCAGCCAAGATATAGGCGGGTGGGGGACCCAGTACTTC
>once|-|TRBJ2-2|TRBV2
CASGTDTGELFF
TGTGCCAGCGGGACGGACACCGGGGAGCTGTTTTTT
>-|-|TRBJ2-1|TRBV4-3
CASSQVLGVNDEQFF
TGCGCCAGCAGCCAAGTTCTGGGGGTTAACGATGAGCAGTTCTTC
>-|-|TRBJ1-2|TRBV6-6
CASSADSYGYTF
TGTGCCAGCAGTGCTGACAGCTATGGCTACACCTTC
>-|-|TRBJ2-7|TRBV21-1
CASSKGRTGYEQYF
TGTGCCAGCAGCAAAGGAAGGACAGGCTACGAGCAGTACTTC
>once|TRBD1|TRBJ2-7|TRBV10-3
CASGQGASYEQYF
TGTGCCAGCGGACAGGGGGCGAGCTACGAGCAGTACTTC
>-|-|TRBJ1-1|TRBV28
CASSLLVMNTEAFF
TGTGCCAGCAGTTTGTTAGTCATGAACACTGAAGCTTTCTTT